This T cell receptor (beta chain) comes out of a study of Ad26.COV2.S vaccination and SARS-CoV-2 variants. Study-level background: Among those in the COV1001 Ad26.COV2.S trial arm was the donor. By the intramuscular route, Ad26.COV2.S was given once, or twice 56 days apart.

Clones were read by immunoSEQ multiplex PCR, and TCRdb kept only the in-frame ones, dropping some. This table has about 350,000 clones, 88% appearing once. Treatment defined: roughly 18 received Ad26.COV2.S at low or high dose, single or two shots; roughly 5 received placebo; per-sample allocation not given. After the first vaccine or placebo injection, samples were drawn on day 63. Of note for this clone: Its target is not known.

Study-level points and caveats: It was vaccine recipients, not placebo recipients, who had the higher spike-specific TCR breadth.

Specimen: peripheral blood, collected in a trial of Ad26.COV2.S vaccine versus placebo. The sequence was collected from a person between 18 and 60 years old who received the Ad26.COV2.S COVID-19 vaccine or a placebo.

CDR3 loop: CASSLGSPPGYTF. The CDR3 DNA follows: TGTGCCAGCAGCTTGGGTTCCCCGCCGGGCTACACCTTC. The V call is TRBV5-4, the J call TRBJ1-2; no firm D call. V gave up 0 bases and J gave up 8 bases, with 11 bases separating them. Germline loops: CDR1 SGHNT, CDR2 YYREEE (reference sequence). The CDR3 is made up of 13 amino acids. The full variable domain, in which reference TRBV5-4 and TRBJ1-2 provide the parts outside the CDR3, is ETGVTQSPTHLIKTRGQQVTLRCSSQSGHNTVSWYQQALGQGPQFIFQYYREEENGRGNFPPRFSGLQFPNYSSELNVNALELDDSALYLCASSLGSPPGYTFGSGTRLTVV.